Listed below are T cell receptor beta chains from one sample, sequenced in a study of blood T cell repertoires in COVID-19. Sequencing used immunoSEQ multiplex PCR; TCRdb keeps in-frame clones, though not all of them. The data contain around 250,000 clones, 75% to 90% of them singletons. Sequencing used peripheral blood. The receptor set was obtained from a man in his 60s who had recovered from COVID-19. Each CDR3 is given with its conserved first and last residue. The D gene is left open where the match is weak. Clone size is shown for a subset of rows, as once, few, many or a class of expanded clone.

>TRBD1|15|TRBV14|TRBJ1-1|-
TGTGCCAGCAGTCCTCGACAGGGGGTGAACACTGAAGCTTTCTTT
CASSPRQGVNTEAFF
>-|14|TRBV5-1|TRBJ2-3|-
TGCGCCAGCAGCTTGGAACGGGGCACAGATACGCAGTATTTT
CASSLERGTDTQYF
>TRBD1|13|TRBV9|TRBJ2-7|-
TGTGCCAGCAGCCCGACAGGGGGGCGCGAGCAGTACTTC
CASSPTGGREQYF
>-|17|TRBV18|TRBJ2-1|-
TGTGCCAGCTCCCCACCGGTGGGAGTAAGCTCCTACAATGAGCAGTTCTTC
CASSPPVGVSSYNEQFF
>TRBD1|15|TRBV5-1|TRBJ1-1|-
TGCGCCAGCAGCTTGGGGGACAGGGGGCTCGCTGAAGCTTTCTTT
CASSLGDRGLAEAFF
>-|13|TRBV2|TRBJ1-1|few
TGTGCCAGCAGTTATGACAGGAACACTGAAGCTTTCTTT
CASSYDRNTEAFF
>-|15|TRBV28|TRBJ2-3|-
TGTGCCAGCAGTTTATCCGACTCAAGCACAGATACGCAGTATTTT
CASSLSDSSTDTQYF
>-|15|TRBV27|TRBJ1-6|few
TGTGCCAGCAGCCCTGCCACCCTAAATAATTCACCCCTCCACTTT
CASSPATLNNSPLHF
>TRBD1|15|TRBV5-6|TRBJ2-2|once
TGTGCCAGCAGCTTGTACAGGGGTTCGGTTGGGGAGCTGTTTTTT
CASSLYRGSVGELFF
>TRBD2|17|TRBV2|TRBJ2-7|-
TGTGCCAGCAGTGATAAGGGACTAGCGGGGGGCCTCCACGAGCAGTACTTC
CASSDKGLAGGLHEQYF
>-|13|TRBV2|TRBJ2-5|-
TGTGCCACCAGACAGCTTGAACAAGAGACCCAGTACTTC
CATRQLEQETQYF
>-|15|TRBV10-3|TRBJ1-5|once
TGTGCCATCAGTGAGCGTGCAGGTAACAATCAGCCCCAGCATTTT
CAISERAGNNQPQHF
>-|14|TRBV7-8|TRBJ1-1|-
TGTGCCAGCAGCTTAGAACTGCCGGGGACTGAAGCTTTCTTT
CASSLELPGTEAFF
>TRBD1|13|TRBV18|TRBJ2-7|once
TGTGCCAGCTCACTTGGGACAGGCTACGAGCAGTACTTC
CASSLGTGYEQYF
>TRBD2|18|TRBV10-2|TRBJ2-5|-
TGCGCCAGCAGTGAGTCGGGGGGAACTAGCGGGACCCAAGAGACCCAGTACTTC
CASSESGGTSGTQETQYF
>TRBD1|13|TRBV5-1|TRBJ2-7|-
TGCGCCAGCAGCGGAGGACAGGGGGACGAGCAGTACTTC
CASSGGQGDEQYF
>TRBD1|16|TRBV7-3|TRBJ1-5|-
TGTGCCAGCAGCCCCACAGGGGGCTTTGAGAATCAGCCCCAGCATTTT
CASSPTGGFENQPQHF
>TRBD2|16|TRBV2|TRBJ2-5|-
TGTGCCACCGCAAAAGGACTAGCGGGGGGGGAAGAGACCCAGTACTTC
CATAKGLAGGEETQYF
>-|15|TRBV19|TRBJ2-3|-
TGTGCCAGTAGCCGGACACAAACTAGCACAGATACGCAGTATTTT
CASSRTQTSTDTQYF
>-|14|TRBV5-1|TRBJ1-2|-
TGCGCCAGCAGCTCCAGGGCGGCAGATGGTGGCTACACCTTC
CASSSRAADGGYTF
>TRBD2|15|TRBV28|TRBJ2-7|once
TGTGCCAGCAGTTTAAGGTCGGGAGGGAAGGACGAGCAGTACTTC
CASSLRSGGKDEQYF
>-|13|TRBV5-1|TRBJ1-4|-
TGCGCCAGCAGCAGCTTAAAGGAGGAAAAACTGTTTTTT
CASSSLKEEKLFF
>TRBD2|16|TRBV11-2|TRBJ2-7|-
TGTGCCAGCAGCTTCGGTCTTAGGCGGGAGGGACACGAGCAGTACTTC
CASSFGLRREGHEQYF
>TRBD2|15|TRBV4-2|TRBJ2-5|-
TGTGCCAGCAGCCAAGTCGGGGGGTCCCAAGAGACCCAGTACTTC
CASSQVGGSQETQYF
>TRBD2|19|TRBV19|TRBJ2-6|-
TGTGCCAGTAGTTTTTCCCTTAGCGGGAGAGGCTTTGGGGCCAACGTCCTGACTTTC
CASSFSLSGRGFGANVLTF
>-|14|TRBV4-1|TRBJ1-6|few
TGCGCCAGCAGCCAAGAGGTCAGGGTTTCACCCCTCCACTTT
CASSQEVRVSPLHF
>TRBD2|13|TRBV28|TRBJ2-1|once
TGTGCCAGCAGTACGACTAGCCATGACGAGCAGTTCTTC
CASSTTSHDEQFF
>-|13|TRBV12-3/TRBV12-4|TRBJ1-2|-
TGTGCCAGCAGTTCTCCGACAGACTATGGCTACACCTTC
CASSSPTDYGYTF
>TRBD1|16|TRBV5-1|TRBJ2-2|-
TGCGCCAGCAGCTGGACGACAGGGGGCGACACCGGGGAGCTGTTTTTT
CASSWTTGGDTGELFF
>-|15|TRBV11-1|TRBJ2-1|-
TGTGCCAGCAGCCCTATTGGGGGGTCCTACAATGAGCAGTTCTTC
CASSPIGGSYNEQFF
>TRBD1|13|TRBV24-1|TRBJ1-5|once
TGTGCCACCCAAGGACAGGGGGCTCAGCCCCAGCATTTT
CATQGQGAQPQHF
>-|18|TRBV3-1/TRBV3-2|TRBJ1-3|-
TGTGCCAGCAGCCAAGAGAAAACTCTCTCGGGCTCTGGAAACACCATATATTTT
CASSQEKTLSGSGNTIYF
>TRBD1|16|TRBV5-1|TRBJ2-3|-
TGCGCCAGCAGCTTGGCCACAGGGGCCAGCACAGATACGCAGTATTTT
CASSLATGASTDTQYF
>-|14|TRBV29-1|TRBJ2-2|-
TGCAGCGTACCCGGCGGCAGTAACACCGGGGAGCTGTTTTTT
CSVPGGSNTGELFF
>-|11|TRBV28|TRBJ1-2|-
TGTGCGACAGAGACTAACTATGGCTACACCTTC
CATETNYGYTF
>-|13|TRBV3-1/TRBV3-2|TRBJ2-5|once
TGTGCCAGCAGCCCCCGGGCAGGGGAGACCCAGTACTTC
CASSPRAGETQYF
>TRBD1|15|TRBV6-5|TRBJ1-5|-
TGTGCCAGCAGGGGAGACAGGGGGGGCAATCAGCCCCAGCATTTT
CASRGDRGGNQPQHF
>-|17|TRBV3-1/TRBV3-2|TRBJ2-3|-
TGTGCCAGCAGCCAAGATACGATCGCGACTAGCACAGATACGCAGTATTTT
CASSQDTIATSTDTQYF
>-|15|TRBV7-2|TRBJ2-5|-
TGTGCCAGCAGCTCCCCTCTCGGCGGGGTAGAGACCCAGTACTTC
CASSSPLGGVETQYF
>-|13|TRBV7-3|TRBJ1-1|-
TGTGCCAGCAGATTGACAGTGAACACTGAAGCTTTCTTT
CASRLTVNTEAFF
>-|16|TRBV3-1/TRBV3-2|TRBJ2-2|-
TGTGCCAGCAGCCAAGATGAAGCGGGGAACACCGGGGAGCTGTTTTTT
CASSQDEAGNTGELFF
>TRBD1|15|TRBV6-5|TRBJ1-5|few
TGTGCCAGCAGCTCCGGGACAGGGGGCAATCAGCCCCAGCATTTT
CASSSGTGGNQPQHF
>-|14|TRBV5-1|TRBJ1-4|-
TGCGCCAGCAGCTTGGGGACAGAAAATGAAAAACTGTTTTTT
CASSLGTENEKLFF
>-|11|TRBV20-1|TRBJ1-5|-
TGCAGTGCCGGGGGGAGGGAAGGCCAGCATTTT
CSAGGREGQHF
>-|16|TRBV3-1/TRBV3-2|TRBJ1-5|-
TGTGCCAGCAGCCAAGCGGGGGGATCAGGCAATCAGCCCCAGCATTTT
CASSQAGGSGNQPQHF
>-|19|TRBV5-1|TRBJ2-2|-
TGCGCCAGCAGCGGTCAGGGGCGAGGGAGGGGGACGAACACCGGGGAGCTGTTTTTT
CASSGQGRGRGTNTGELFF
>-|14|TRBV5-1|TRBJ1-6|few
TGCGCCAGCAGCTTGGGATTGATCAAGGAGCCCCTCCACTTT
CASSLGLIKEPLHF
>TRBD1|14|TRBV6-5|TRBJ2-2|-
TGTGCCAGCAGTCCGGGACAGGGCACCGGGGAGCTGTTTTTT
CASSPGQGTGELFF
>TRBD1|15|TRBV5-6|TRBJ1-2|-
TGTGCCAGCAGCCTGGGGGGACAGGGATCCTATGGCTACACCTTC
CASSLGGQGSYGYTF
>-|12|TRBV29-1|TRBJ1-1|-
TGCAGCGTGGACAGATCGACCACTGAAGCTTTCTTT
CSVDRSTTEAFF
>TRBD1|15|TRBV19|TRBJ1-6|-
TGTGCCAGTAGTAATGGGCCAGGGGGAAATTCACCCCTCCACTTT
CASSNGPGGNSPLHF